The rows below give T cell receptor beta chains drawn from one sample of a study of post-analysis software for immune sequencing data. TCRdb reprocessed the PCR reads via MiXCR and lists one record per CDR3 protein. The sample lists over 250,000 distinct CDR3 sequences, just over 35% occurring once. Source material: blood. The receptors stem from a girl aged 5 to 17 with multiple sclerosis. Both conserved end residues are part of each CDR3. Each record gives: J gene, D gene, clone size, CDR3 length, V gene, CDR3 protein, CDR3 DNA. D genes are given only for firm matches. Clone size appears in some rows only: once, few, many, or a class for an expanded clone.

>TRBJ2-3|.|many|13|TRBV14
CASRAGGGTTQYF
TGTGCCAGCAGAGCCGGGGGAGGTACGACGCAGTATTTT
>TRBJ2-2|TRBD2|.|14|TRBV7-9
CASGSGLAGGELFF
TGTGCCAGCGGTTCGGGACTAGCGGGCGGGGAGCTGTTTTTT
>TRBJ1-6|.|.|15|TRBV10-3
CAISEGAEGNSPLHF
TGTGCCATCAGTGAGGGTGCAGAGGGCAATTCACCCCTCCACTTT
>TRBJ1-3|.|.|13|TRBV7-9
CASSFPSGNTIYF
TGTGCCAGCAGCTTCCCCTCTGGAAACACCATATATTTT
>TRBJ1-5|.|many|15|TRBV7-2
CASSLAGGRSQPQHF
TGTGCCAGCAGCTTAGCGGGGGGGAGAAGTCAGCCCCAGCATTTT
>TRBJ2-7|.|many|14|TRBV20-1
CSARAGGGASEQYF
TGCAGTGCTAGGGCTGGGGGGGGCGCGTCCGAGCAGTACTTC
>TRBJ2-5|.|.|13|TRBV5-4
CASSSDPGNEQYF
TGTGCCAGCAGCTCGGACCCCGGGAATGAGCAGTACTTC
>TRBJ2-7|.|.|16|TRBV10-3
CAISESAAGNSYEQYF
TGTGCCATCAGTGAGTCGGCGGCAGGGAACTCCTACGAGCAGTACTTC
>TRBJ2-5|.|few|14|TRBV5-6
CASSLETNRETQYF
TGTGCCAGCAGCTTGGAGACTAATCGAGAGACCCAGTACTTC
>TRBJ2-3|.|.|15|TRBV20-1
CSARVGVERSDTQYF
TGCAGTGCTAGGGTAGGAGTAGAGAGGTCAGATACGCAGTATTTT
>TRBJ1-2|.|many|13|TRBV18
CASSPGGNYGYTF
TGTGCCAGCTCACCGGGGGGGAACTATGGCTACACCTTC
>TRBJ2-5|.|many|15|TRBV20-1
CSARDPALRRETQYF
TGCAGTGCTAGAGATCCGGCCCTAAGGAGAGAGACCCAGTACTTC
>TRBJ2-7|.|.|11|TRBV3-1
CASSHAKEQYF
TGTGCCAGCAGCCACGCGAAAGAGCAGTACTTC
>TRBJ2-2|TRBD2|.|15|TRBV14
CASSPTSANTGELFF
TGTGCCAGCAGTCCCACTAGCGCCAACACCGGGGAGCTGTTTTTT
>TRBJ2-1|.|once|11|TRBV20-1
CSARAWGEQFF
TGCAGTGCTAGAGCCTGGGGTGAGCAGTTCTTC
>TRBJ2-1|TRBD2|many|14|TRBV3-1
CASSQAGGGNEQFF
TGTGCCAGCAGCCAGGCGGGGGGTGGCAATGAGCAGTTCTTC
>TRBJ1-6|.|.|17|TRBV20-1
CSARPRGGPHYNSPPHF
TGCAGTGCTAGACCGCGCGGGGGGCCTCACTATAATTCACCCCCCCACTTT
>TRBJ1-2|.|few|14|TRBV18
CASSPFQESYGYTF
TGTGCCAGCTCACCGTTTCAAGAAAGCTATGGCTACACCTTC
>TRBJ1-1|.|many|14|TRBV7-8
CASTLGPGNTEAFF
TGTGCCAGCACCTTAGGCCCGGGGAACACTGAAGCTTTCTTT
>TRBJ2-5|.|many|17|TRBV7-9
CASSLLGGTADQETQYF
TGTGCCAGCAGCTTACTGGGGGGGACAGCCGACCAAGAGACCCAGTACTTC